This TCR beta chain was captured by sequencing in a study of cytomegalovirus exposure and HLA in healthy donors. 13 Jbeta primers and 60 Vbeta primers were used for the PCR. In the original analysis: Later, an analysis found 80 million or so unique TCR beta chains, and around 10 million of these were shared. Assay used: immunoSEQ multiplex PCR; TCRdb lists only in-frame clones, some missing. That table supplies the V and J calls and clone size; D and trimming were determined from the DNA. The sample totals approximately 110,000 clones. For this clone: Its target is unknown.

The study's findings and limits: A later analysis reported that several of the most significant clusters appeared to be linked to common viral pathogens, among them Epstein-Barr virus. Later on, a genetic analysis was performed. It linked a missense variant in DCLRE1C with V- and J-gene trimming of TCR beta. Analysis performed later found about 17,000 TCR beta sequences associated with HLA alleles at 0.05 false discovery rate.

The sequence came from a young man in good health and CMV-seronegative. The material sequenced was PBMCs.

In DNA form, the CDR3 reads TGTGCCAGCTCACCACCGGGACTAGCAGCTAGCACAGATACGCAGTATTTT. Translated, it gives CASSPPGLAASTDTQYF. This chain joins TRBV18 and TRBJ2-3; 9 bases are shared with TRBD2. With V trimmed by 0 bases and J by 0 bases, 4 bases remained unmatched. CDR1 is KGHSH and CDR2 is LQKENI in the germline V gene. CDR3 size: 17 residues.